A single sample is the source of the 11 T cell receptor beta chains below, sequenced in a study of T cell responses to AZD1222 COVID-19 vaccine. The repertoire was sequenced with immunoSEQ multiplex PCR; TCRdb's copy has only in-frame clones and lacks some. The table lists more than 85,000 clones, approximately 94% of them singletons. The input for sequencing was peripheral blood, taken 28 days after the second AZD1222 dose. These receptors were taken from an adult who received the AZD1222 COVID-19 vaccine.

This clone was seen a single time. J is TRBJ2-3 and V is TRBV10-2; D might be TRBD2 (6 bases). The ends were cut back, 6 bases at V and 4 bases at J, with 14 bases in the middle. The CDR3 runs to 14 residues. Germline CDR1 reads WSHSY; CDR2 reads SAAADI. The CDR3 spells CASRRTGTSDTQYF. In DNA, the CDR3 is TGCGCCAGCAGAAGAACCGGGACTTCAGATACGCAGTATTTT.

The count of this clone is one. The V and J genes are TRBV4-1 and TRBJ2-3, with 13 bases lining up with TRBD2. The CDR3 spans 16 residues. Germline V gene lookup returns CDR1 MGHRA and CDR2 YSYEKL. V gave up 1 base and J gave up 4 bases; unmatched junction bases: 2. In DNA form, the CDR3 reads TGCGCCAGCAGCCAAGGGACTAGCGGGAGATCAGATACGCAGTATTTT. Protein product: CASSQGTSGRSDTQYF.

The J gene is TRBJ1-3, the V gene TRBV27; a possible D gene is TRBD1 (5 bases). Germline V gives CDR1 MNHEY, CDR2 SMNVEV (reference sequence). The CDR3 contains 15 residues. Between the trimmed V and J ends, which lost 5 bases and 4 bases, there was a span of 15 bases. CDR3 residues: CASSRLGAGGNTIYF. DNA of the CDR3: TGTGCCAGCAGTCGACTAGGGGCGGGCGGAAACACCATATATTTT.

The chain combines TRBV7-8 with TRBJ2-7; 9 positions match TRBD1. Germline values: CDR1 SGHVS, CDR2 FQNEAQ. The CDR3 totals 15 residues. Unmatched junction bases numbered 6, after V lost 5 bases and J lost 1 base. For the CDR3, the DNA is TGTGCCAGCAGCCTAACCGGGACAGGGTCCTACGAGCAGTACTTC. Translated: CASSLTGTGSYEQYF.

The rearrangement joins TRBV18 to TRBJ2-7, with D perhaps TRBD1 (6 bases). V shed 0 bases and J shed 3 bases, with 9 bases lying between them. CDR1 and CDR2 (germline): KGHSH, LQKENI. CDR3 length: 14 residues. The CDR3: CASSPPTGNYEQYF. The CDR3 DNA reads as TGTGCCAGCTCACCACCCACAGGGAACTACGAGCAGTACTTC.

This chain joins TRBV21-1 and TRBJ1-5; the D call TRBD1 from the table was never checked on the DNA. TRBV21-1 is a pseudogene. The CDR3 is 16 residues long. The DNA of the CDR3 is TGTGCCAGCAGCAAAGTCTCGGGACAGAAAAATCAGCCCCAGCATTTT. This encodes CASSKVSGQKNQPQHF.

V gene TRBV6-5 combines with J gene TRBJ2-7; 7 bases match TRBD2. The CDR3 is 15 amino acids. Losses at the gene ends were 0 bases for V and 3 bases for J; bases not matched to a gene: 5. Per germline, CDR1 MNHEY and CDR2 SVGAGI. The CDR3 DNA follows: TGTGCCAGCAGTTACTCAAAGCGGGGTAACTACGAGCAGTACTTC. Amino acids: CASSYSKRGNYEQYF.

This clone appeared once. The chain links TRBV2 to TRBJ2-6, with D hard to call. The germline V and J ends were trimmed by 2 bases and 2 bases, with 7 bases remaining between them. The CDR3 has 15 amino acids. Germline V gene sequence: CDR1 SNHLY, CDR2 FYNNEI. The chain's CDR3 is CASSEQGTGANVLTF. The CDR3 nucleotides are TGTGCCAGCAGTGAACAAGGTACTGGGGCCAACGTCCTGACTTTC. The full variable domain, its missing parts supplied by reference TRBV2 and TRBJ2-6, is EPEVTQTPSHQVTQMGQEVILRCVPISNHLYFYWYRQILGQKVEFLVSFYNNEISEKSEIFDDQFSVERPDGSNFTLKIRSTKLEDSAMYFCASSEQGTGANVLTFGAGSRLTVL.

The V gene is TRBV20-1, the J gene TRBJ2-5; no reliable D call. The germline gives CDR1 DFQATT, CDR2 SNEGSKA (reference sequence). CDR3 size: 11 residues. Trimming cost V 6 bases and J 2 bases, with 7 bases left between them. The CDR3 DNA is TGCAGTGCGCTTAATCAAGAGACCCAGTACTTC. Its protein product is CSALNQETQYF.

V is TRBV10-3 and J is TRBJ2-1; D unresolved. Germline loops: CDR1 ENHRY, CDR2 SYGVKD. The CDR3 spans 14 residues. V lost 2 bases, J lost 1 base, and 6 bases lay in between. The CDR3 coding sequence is TGTGCCATCAGTGAGGGGGTTTCCTACAATGAGCAGTTCTTC. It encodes CAISEGVSYNEQFF.

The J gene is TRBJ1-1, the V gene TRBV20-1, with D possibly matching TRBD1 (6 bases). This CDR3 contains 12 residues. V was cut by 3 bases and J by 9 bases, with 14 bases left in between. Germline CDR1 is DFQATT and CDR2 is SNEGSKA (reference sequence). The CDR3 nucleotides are TGCAGTGCTAGTATCCAGGGGAGTAAAGCTTTCTTT. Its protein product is CSASIQGSKAFF.